One TCR beta chain is described in this entry. What this receptor recognizes is not known. It has no much larger one-base neighbor in the sample; base qualities were not kept. This specimen comes from a study of long-term antiretroviral therapy in people with HIV (dated by TCRdb to 2022 to 2024). Regarding the research as a whole: The earliest samples were collected approximately a decade before the 2015 WHO recommendation for immediate ART, a period when ART was typically delayed until CD4 counts fell. The cohort contributed over 150 cryopreserved PBMC samples from 30 to 35 adults with confirmed HIV infection, collected serially over a mean of 6 years (range 1-12). Among the 30 to 35 participants with HIV, about a dozen were female. No cross-contamination during QIAcube processing was shown when test extractions of a monoclonal T-cell line were performed alongside a few dozen polyclonal samples. A retrospective serial study tested whether ART initiation and durable HIV suppression were associated with changes in peripheral blood TRB repertoire composition and diversity.

The paper's findings and limits, for the study overall: ART initiation was associated with a significant increase in TRB diversity, but diversity stayed significantly below transplant donor controls even after long-term ART. Inferences about post-ART repertoire changes are limited because no data were available on ART adherence, viral resistance or therapy changes. Because pre-ART samples had limited cell numbers, profiling was done on unsorted PBMC rather than on sorted CD4+ and CD8+ T cells. Limited PBMC availability meant only the TCR beta chain was sequenced, without alpha chain pairing. At every time point, the repertoire was dominated by expanded TRB clones first identified before ART initiation, although this dominance fluctuated and, in many PLHIV, declined after ART. The samples span the years 2004 to 2017, and the ART regimens used may be less effective than current regimens. Compared with controls, HIV repertoires had narrower CDR3 length ranges, and the network structure pointed to an antigen-experienced repertoire that shifted only slightly toward naive after ART.

V trim: 2 bases; J trim: 5 bases; unmatched bases: 7. From a lookup of the germline V gene, CDR1 and CDR2 are SGHVS and FQNEAQ. Its CDR3 holds 15 amino acids, cysteine through phenylalanine. Only the CDR3 part of the read is kept: 45 bases, read in frame from the first base. The immunoSEQ hsTCRB v3.0 assay was used at survey level resolution to sequence the TRB variable region. The target sequencing depth for TRB was about 40,000-55,000 T-cell genomes per sample. An Illumina MiSeq with a v3 150-cycle kit was used to sequence the pooled TRB libraries. On the study's bioinformatics: Repertoire analysis was performed in R inside a reproducible Nextflow workflow that covered QC, data transformation and analysis. LymphoSeq2, an R package for exploring AIRR-Seq data, was used to implement custom analyses. A few samples yielding fewer than 5000 total TRB sequences were excluded, leaving more than 150 analyzed HIV repertoires. Among the 180 or so HIV repertoires that were kept, some 60 were collected before ART initiation and about 130 were collected after ART initiation. Repertoires were downsampled to 5000 TRB nucleotide sequences, and summary statistics were averaged over 100 downsampling iterations. TRB sequences were retained for analysis only if CDR3 regions of at least seven amino acids were present. Diversity was assessed using a clonality score derived from Shannon entropy and using the Gini coefficient. In the repertoire networks, any two of the top 5000 CDR3 amino acid sequences were linked whenever the two sequences differed by an edit distance of one. For TRB CDR3 amino acid sequences, GLIPH2 was used to predict antigen specificity groups and MHC restriction. Known CMV, EBV, HIV or tissue antigen associations were flagged by matching CDR3 amino acid sequences against VDJdb and McPAS-TCR. Pre-ART, post-ART and control groups were compared with Wilcoxon signed-rank tests and Holm-Bonferroni correction. This immuneACCESS table, as held by TCRdb, lists in-frame sequences with V and J called but not all clones. Of the missing ones, under half trace to an unresolved V gene in checked studies; the others have no known cause. V and J calls and clone size are given by that table; D and trimming were obtained from the DNA. Present in this sample are 20,000 to 25,000 clones, 65% to 90% of which were seen just once. 15% to 20% of the sample belongs to the ten largest clones.

Inclusion was restricted to participants for whom at least one PBMC sample before ART initiation and at least two post-ART samples were available. Treatment was received in the United States of America by all participants with HIV. Cryopreserved samples of about 0.95-10 million PBMC were thawed and washed before DNA extraction. At the time of the earliest PBMC sample, participants with HIV were aged between roughly 20 and 55 years. Each participant contributed PBMC samples from 1-4 timepoints before ART initiation and 2-8 timepoints after ART initiation, with a median of 7 samples. For every participant, serial HIV viral load, CD4+ T-cell count, ART history and demographic data were obtained. Genomic DNA was extracted from unsorted PBMC with a Qiagen kit on a QIAcube, processed in batches of 12 samples.

This TCR derives from a man between 18 and 35 years old with HIV. The source material was unsorted PBMCs, sampled 0.1 years before starting antiretroviral therapy. The chain is assembled from TRBV7-8 and TRBJ1-1; 8 bases in the junction line up with TRBD1. CDR3 loop: CASSLKAGGLTEAFF. The DNA is TGTGCCAGCAGCTTAAAGGCAGGGGGCTTGACTGAAGCTTTCTTT.